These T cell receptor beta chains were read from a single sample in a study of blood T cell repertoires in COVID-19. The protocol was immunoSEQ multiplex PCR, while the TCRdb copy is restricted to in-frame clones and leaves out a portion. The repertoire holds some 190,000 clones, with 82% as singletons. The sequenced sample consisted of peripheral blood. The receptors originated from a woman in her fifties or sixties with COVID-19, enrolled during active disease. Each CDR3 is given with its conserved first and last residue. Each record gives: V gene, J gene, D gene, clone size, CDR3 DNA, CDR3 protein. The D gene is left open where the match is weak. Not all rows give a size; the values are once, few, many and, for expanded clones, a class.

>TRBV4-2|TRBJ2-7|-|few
TGTGCCAGCAGCCAAGATCTTGGTAGTCAAGCCGACTTTTCCTACGAGCAGTACTTC
CASSQDLGSQADFSYEQYF
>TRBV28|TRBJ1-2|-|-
TGTGCCAGCAGTTTCCAGGGGCGCTATGGCTACACCTTC
CASSFQGRYGYTF
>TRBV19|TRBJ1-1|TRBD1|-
TGTGCCAGTACTAGGACAGGTTTGGGCACTGAAGCTTTCTTT
CASTRTGLGTEAFF
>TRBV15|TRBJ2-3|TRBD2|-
TGTGCCACCAGCAGAGATGGGGAGGGGGATACGCAGTATTTT
CATSRDGEGDTQYF
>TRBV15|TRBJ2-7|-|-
TGTGCCACCAGCAGAGACCGCCCGAGCTACGAGCAGTACTTC
CATSRDRPSYEQYF
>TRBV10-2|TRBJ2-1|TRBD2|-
TGCGCCAGCTCTCTCGCGGGGGGGCGGAACAATGAGCAGTTCTTC
CASSLAGGRNNEQFF
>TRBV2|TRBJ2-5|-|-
TGTGCCAGCAGCCGGGAGACCCAGTACTTC
CASSRETQYF
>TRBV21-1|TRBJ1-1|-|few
TGTGCCAGCGTAGACGTTCGGGGGGCCACTGAAGCTTTCTTT
CASVDVRGATEAFF
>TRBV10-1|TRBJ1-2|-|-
TGCGCCAGCAACCCCGACTCCTACACCTTC
CASNPDSYTF
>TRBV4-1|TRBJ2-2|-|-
TGCGCCAGCAGCCAAACAAGTAGGGGCGGGGAGCTGTTTTTT
CASSQTSRGGELFF
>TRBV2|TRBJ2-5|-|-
TGTGCCAGCACCCCCCTGCTAGGGGTGGGGGCACAAGAGACCCAGTACTTC
CASTPLLGVGAQETQYF
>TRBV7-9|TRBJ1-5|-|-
TGTGCCAGCAGCTTAGCCGGGGTTAGCAATCAGCCCCAGCATTTT
CASSLAGVSNQPQHF
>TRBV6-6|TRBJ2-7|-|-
TGTGCCAGCAGCCCGGACTCTTCTGTAGGCGAGCAGTACTTC
CASSPDSSVGEQYF
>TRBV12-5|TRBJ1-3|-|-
TGTGCTAGTGCCCCGGCAGGCTCTGGAAACACCATATATTTT
CASAPAGSGNTIYF
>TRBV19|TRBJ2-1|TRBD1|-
TGTGCCAGTAGTTCCCGACAGGGGGCCAACAATGAGCAGTTCTTC
CASSSRQGANNEQFF
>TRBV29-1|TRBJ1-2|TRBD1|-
TGCAGCCCCACGGCCCTCGACAGGGACCACACTAACTATGGCTACACCTTC
CSPTALDRDHTNYGYTF
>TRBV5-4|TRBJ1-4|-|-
TGTGCCAGCAGCTCCCAGGAGGGGAGAAATGAAAAACTGTTTTTT
CASSSQEGRNEKLFF
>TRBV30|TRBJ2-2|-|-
TGTGCCTGGAGTCTCGGGGAGCTGTTTTTT
CAWSLGELFF
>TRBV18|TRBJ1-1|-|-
TGTGCCAGCTCACCAAGAGCGACGGTGGGTAAAGGGAACACTGAAGCTTTCTTT
CASSPRATVGKGNTEAFF
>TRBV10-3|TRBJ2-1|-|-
TGTGCCATCACGGACGGGAACTCCTACAATGAGCAGTTCTTC
CAITDGNSYNEQFF
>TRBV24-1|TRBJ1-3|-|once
TGTGCCACCACCCAAACTGTCGGGAGCCTGATCTCTGGAAACACCATATATTTT
CATTQTVGSLISGNTIYF
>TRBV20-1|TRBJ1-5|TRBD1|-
TGCAGTGCTAGTTCTGGGACAGGGGTTACTGGTCAGCCCCAGCATTTT
CSASSGTGVTGQPQHF
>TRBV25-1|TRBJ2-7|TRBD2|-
TGTGCCAGCAGTGACAGCGGGAGGACGTACGAGCAGTACTTC
CASSDSGRTYEQYF
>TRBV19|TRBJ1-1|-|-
TGTGCCAGTAGTACAGGAGGGAAATTGAACACTGAAGCTTTCTTT
CASSTGGKLNTEAFF
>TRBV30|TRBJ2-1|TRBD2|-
TGTGCCTGGAGAATAGCGGGAGGGCCCTCCTACAATGAGCAGTTCTTC
CAWRIAGGPSYNEQFF
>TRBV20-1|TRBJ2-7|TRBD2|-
TGCAGTGCTAGTCACCCTAGCGGGAGTCCAACCTACGAGCAGTACTTC
CSASHPSGSPTYEQYF
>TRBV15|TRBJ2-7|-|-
TGTGCCACCAGCAGAGATTATATAACAGGGCCCCACTTC
CATSRDYITGPHF
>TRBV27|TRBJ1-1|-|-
TGTGCCAGCAGTTCGCCTTCCAGGCAGCCGATGAACACTGAAGCTTTCTTT
CASSSPSRQPMNTEAFF
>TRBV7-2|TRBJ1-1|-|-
TGTGCCAGCAGCCCCATAGGAAGGGGCGCCTCACAAGCTTTCTTT
CASSPIGRGASQAFF
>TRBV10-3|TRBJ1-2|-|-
TGTGCCATCAGTGTTGGGGCAGGCTATGGCTACACCTTC
CAISVGAGYGYTF
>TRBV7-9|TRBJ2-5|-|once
TGTGCCAGCAGCTCGACTTCTGGTAGCTTGGGAGAGACCCAGTACTTC
CASSSTSGSLGETQYF
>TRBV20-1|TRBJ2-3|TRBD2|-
TGCAGTGCTTTACTAGCGGGGACGCAGTATTTT
CSALLAGTQYF
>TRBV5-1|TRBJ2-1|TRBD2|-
TGCGCCAGCAGCCCCTATAGACTAGCGGGGCGATACAATGAGCAGTTCTTC
CASSPYRLAGRYNEQFF
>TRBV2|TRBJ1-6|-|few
TGTGCCAGCACCACAAACCCGACGTCGGGGTCACCCCTCCACTTT
CASTTNPTSGSPLHF
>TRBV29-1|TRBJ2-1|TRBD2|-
TGCAGCGTTGAGGGTAGCGGGAGTGTAGGTGAGCAGTTCTTC
CSVEGSGSVGEQFF
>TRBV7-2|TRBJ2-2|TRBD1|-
TGTGCCAGCAGCGCATCCGGGACAGTGGTCACCGGGGAGCTGTTTTTT
CASSASGTVVTGELFF
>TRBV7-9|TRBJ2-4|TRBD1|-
TGTGCCAGCAGTATCCGGGACAGCCTTCTAGCCAAAAACATTCAGTACTTC
CASSIRDSLLAKNIQYF
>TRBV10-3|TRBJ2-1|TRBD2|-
TGTGCCAGCCAGAGCGGGGAGCTCTACAATGAGCAGTTCTTC
CASQSGELYNEQFF
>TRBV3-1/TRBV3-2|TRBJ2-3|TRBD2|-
TGTGCCAGCAGCCAAGTCACTAGCGGGAGGATCGCAGATACGCAGTATTTT
CASSQVTSGRIADTQYF
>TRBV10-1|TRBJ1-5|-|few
TGCGCCAGCACTCCGGGTCTCACGCAGCCCCAGCATTTT
CASTPGLTQPQHF
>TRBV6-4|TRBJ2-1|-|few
TGTGCCAGCACCCACGGCGTGGGCAGACCTACTAGGGACAATGAGCAGTTCTTC
CASTHGVGRPTRDNEQFF
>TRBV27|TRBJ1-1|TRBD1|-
TGTGCCAGCAGTTTCGACAGGGTTCGGACTGAAGCTTTCTTT
CASSFDRVRTEAFF
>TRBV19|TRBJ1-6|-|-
TGTGCCACCCAGAGTCCTCGGGGACTGATTAATTCACCCCTCCACTTT
CATQSPRGLINSPLHF
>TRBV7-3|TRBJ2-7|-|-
TGTGCCAGCAGCTTAAACGGCGGGCTCTCCTACGAGCAGTACTTC
CASSLNGGLSYEQYF
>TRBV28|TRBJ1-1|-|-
TGTGCCAGCAGCTCATCTATTCCGAACACTGAAGCTTTCTTT
CASSSSIPNTEAFF
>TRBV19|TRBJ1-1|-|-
TGTGCCAGTAGTATATGGTCATCGGCGGACACTGAAGCTTTCTTT
CASSIWSSADTEAFF
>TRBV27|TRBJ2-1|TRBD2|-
TGTGCCAGCAGTAGAACCGGGACTAGCGGGTACAATGAGCAGTTCTTC
CASSRTGTSGYNEQFF
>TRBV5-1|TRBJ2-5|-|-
TGCGCCAGCAGGCTAGCGCTACAAGAGACCCAGTACTTC
CASRLALQETQYF
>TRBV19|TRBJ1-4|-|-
TGTGCCAGTAGTATGCGGGGGTATGAAAAACTGTTTTTT
CASSMRGYEKLFF